The sequence of this T cell receptor (beta chain) was determined in a study of T cells expressing NK-cell markers. For the study at large: It was sorted CD3+CD56-NKG2C+, CD3+CD56+NKG2C- and CD3+CD56+NKG2C+ T cells that provided the TCR beta repertoires.

TCRdb re-called the 5' RACE reads, yielding one record per CDR3 amino acid sequence without DNA. Listed are 300,000 to 500,000 distinct CDR3 sequences; roughly 10% falls within the top ten. The specimen was blood T cells: a sorted CD56 or NKG2C T cell subset, CD4+ or CD8+ T cells, or bulk PBMC T cells (not recorded which). The TCR was taken from a woman aged 45-60 years in good health.

CDR3 sequence: CASSAAGTGYNEQFF. The rearrangement links TRBV13 to TRBJ2-1; as DNA is missing, the TRBD1 call by TCRdb cannot be tested. From germline, CDR1 is PRHDT and CDR2 FYEKMQ (reference sequence). The CDR3 totals 15 residues.